The sequence of this T cell receptor (beta chain) was determined in a study of identical twins. The V and J ends lost 6 bases and 4 bases, in that order; junction bases with no gene match: 6. The CDR3 consists of 14 residues. Germline CDR1 LGHNT, CDR2 FRNRAP. Only a few counts were recorded for this clonotype. Each CDR3 protein gets one entry after TCRdb re-called the 5' RACE reads with MiXCR. The repertoire has about 500,000 distinct CDR3 sequences, 14% of them found once; the top ten carry approximately 0.9%. The same specimen was also included in a second study, on yellow fever vaccine responses in identical twins.

The J gene is TRBJ1-3, the V gene TRBV12-5; 7 bases fit TRBD1. The sequence was obtained from a young woman in good health. Sequencing was performed on CD4+ T cells sorted from blood. The chain's CDR3 is CASGTTGPGNTIYF. In DNA, the CDR3 is TGTGCTAGTGGAACGACAGGGCCCGGAAACACCATATATTTT.